This TCR beta chain derives from a study of blood T cell repertoires in COVID-19. Across the whole study: Acute and convalescent COVID-19 specimens originated in the United States, Italy and Spain. From T cells, B-cell-depleted T cells, or PBMCs came the material, which was cDNA or gDNA.

Per the authors' pipeline: By means of reference gene primer amplification, nucleated cell counts were estimated. Measured with immunoSEQ multiplex PCR; TCRdb has only the in-frame clones, and not every one. That table furnishes V, J and clone size, whereas the DNA furnished D and trimming. The sample has tens of thousands of clones; about 83% are singletons. This clone was picked up a small number of times. The CDR3 has 13 amino acids. V was clipped by 5 bases and J by 6 bases; unmatched bases: 6. The chain employs TRBV12-3 or TRBV12-4 and TRBJ1-2; 7 nucleotides agree with TRBD1. The sequenced material came from peripheral blood. This clonotype was sampled from a woman of 80 years or more with acute or convalescent COVID-19. As DNA, the CDR3 is TGTGCCAGCAGTAAGGACAGGAAGAATGGCTACACCTTC. This encodes CASSKDRKNGYTF.